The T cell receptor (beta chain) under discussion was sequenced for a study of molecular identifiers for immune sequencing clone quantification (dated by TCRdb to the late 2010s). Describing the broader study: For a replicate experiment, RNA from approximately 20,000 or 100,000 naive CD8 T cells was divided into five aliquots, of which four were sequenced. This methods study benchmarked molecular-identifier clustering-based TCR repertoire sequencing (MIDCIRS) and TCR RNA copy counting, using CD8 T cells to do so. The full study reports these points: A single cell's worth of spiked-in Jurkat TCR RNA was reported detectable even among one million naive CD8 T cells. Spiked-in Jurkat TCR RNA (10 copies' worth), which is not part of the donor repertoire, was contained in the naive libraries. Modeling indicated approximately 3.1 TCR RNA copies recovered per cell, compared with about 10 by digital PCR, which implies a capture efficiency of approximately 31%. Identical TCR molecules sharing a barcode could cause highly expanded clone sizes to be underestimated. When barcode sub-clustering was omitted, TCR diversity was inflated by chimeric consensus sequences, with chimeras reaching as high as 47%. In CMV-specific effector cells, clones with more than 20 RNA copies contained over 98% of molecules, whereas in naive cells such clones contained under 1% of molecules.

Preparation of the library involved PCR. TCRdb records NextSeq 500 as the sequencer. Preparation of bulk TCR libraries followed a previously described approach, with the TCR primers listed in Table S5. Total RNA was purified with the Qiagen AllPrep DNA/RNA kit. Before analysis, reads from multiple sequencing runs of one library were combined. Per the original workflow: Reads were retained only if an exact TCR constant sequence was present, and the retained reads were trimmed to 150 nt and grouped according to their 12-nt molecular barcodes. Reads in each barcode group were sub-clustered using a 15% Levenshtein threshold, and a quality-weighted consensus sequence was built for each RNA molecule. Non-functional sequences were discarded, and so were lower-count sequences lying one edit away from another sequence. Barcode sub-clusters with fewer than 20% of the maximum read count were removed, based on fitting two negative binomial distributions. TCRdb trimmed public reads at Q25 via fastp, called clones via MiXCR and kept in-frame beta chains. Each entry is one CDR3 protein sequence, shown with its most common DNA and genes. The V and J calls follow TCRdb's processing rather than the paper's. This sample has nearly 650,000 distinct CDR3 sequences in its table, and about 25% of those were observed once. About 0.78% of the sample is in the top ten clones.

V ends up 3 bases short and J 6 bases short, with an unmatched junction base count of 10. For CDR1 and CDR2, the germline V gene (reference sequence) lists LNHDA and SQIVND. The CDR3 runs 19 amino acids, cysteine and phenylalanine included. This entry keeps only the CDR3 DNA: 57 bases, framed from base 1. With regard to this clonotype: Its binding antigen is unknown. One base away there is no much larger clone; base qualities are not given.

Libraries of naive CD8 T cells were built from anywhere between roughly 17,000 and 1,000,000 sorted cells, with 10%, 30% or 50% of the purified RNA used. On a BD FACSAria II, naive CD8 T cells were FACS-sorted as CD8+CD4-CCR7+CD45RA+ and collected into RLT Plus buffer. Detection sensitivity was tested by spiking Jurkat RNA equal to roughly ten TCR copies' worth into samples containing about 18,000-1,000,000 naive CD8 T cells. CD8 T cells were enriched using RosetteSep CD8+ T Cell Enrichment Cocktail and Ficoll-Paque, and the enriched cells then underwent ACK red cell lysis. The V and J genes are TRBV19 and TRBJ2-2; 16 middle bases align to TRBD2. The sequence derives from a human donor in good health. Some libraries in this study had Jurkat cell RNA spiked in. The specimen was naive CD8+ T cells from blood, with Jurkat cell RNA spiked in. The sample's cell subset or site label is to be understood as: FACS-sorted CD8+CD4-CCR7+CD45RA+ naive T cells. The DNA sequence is TGTGCCAGTAGTATCCCGGGACTAGCGGGAGGGCCTGACGCCGGGGAGCTGTTTTTT. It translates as CASSIPGLAGGPDAGELFF.